The 3 T cell receptor beta chains listed next were all sequenced from one sample in a study of post-analysis software for immune sequencing data. The antigens for these receptors are not known. Study-level points and caveats: A handful of TRBV segments appeared more often in patients than in controls, and TRBV5-6, TRBV5-1 and TRBV20-1 were among these.

TCR beta cDNA libraries included unique molecular identifiers. Using its own MiXCR run on the PCR reads, TCRdb lists one record per CDR3 protein. This table holds roughly 670,000 distinct CDR3 sequences, around 64% found once. Sequencing was done on a sample of blood. These receptors all stem from a girl aged 2-10 years with multiple sclerosis.

This clonotype was detected a few times. The chain's CDR3 is CASSPNGGSQETQYF. DNA for the CDR3: TGTGCCAGCAGCCCGAATGGGGGCAGCCAAGAGACCCAGTACTTC. The V and J genes are TRBV7-9 and TRBJ2-5; perhaps TRBD1 as D (6 bases). There are 15 residues in the CDR3. V shed 5 bases and J shed 1 base, with 14 bases lying between them. Germline V CDR1 and CDR2: SEHNR, FQNEAQ (reference sequence).

For this clonotype: Mismatch with germline at one junction end may stem from a read error. This chain connects TRBV7-7 to TRBJ2-5; D might be TRBD1 (6 bases). Germline V gene lookup returns CDR1 SSHAT and CDR2 FNYEAQ (reference sequence). The CDR3 loop spans 13 amino acids. CDR3 bases: TGTGCTAGCACCGGACAGTTCCAAGAGACCCAGTACTTC. This sequence encodes CASTGQFQETQYF.

V and J are TRBV20-1 and TRBJ2-1; tentative D call: TRBD2 (7 bases). The germline V gene encodes CDR1 DFQATT and CDR2 SNEGSKA (reference sequence). The CDR3 sequence is 16 residues long. Trimming shortened V by 5 bases and J by 6 bases, and 23 bases separated the two germline ends. The CDR3 DNA reads as TGCAGTGCTGGGGATGGGGGGGCCGTCGTAGGCAATGAGCAGTTCTTC. Encoded protein: CSAGDGGAVVGNEQFF.